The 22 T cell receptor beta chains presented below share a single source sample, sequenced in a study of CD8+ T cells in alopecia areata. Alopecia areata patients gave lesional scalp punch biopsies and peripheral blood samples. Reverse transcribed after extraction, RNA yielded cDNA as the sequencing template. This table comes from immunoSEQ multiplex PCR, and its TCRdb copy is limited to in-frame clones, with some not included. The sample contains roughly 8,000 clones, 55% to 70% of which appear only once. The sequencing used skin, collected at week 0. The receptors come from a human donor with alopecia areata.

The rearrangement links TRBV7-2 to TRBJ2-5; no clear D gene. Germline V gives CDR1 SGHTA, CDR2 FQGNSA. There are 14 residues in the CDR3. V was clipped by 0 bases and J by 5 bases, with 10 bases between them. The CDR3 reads CASSLAGGMETQYF. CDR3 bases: TGTGCCAGCAGCTTAGCAGGTGGAATGGAGACCCAGTACTTC.

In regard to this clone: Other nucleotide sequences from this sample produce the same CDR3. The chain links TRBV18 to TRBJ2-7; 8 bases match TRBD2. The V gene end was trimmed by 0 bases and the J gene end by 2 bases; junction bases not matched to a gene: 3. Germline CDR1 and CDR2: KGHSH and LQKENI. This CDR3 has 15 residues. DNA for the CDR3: TGTGCCAGCTCACCACCTACTAGCGGAACCTACGAGCAGTACTTC. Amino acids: CASSPPTSGTYEQYF.

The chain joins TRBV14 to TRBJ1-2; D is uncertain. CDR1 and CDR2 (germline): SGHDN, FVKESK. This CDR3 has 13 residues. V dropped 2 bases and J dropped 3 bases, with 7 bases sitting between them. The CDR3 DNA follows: TGTGCCAGCAGCCAATTGGCAGACTATGGCTACACCTTC. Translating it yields CASSQLADYGYTF.

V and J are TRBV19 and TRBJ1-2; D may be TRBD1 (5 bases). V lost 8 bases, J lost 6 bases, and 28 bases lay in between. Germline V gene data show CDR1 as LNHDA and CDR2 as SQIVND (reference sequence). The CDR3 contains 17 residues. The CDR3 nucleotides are TGTGCCAGTCATCGGGACGCCGTCGTGGCCCAGGCGCATGGCTACACCTTC. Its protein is CASHRDAVVAQAHGYTF. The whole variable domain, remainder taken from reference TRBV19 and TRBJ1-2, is DGGITQSPKYLFRKEGQNVTLSCEQNLNHDAMYWYRQDPGQGLRLIYYSQIVNDFQKGDIAEGYSVSREKKESFPLTVTSAQKNPTAFYLCASHRDAVVAQAHGYTFGSGTRLTVV.

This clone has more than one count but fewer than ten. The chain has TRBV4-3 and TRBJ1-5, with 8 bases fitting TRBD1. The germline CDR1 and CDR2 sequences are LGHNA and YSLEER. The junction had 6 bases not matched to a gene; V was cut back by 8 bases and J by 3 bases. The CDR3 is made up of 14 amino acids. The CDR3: CASSRGLDNQPQHF. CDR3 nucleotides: TGCGCCAGCTCCAGGGGGCTTGACAATCAGCCCCAGCATTTT.

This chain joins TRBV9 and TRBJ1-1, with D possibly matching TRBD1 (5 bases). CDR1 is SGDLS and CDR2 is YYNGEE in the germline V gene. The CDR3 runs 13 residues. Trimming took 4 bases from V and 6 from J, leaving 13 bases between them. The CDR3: CASSPPLGAEAFF. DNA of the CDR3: TGTGCCAGCAGCCCCCCCTTGGGGGCTGAAGCTTTCTTT.

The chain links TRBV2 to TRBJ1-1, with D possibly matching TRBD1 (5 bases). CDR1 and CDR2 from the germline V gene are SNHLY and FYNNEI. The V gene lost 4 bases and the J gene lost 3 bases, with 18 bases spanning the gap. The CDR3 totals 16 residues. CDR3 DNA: TGTGCCAGCAGTGCGAGTCGGGGGAAGGGGCACACTGAAGCTTTCTTT. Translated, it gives CASSASRGKGHTEAFF.

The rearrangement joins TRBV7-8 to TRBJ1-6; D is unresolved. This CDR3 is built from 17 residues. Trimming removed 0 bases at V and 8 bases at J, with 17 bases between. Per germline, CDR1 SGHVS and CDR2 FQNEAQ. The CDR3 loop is CASSLAFVAGGDSPLHF. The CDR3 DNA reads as TGTGCCAGCAGCTTAGCTTTCGTGGCAGGTGGGGATTCACCCCTCCACTTT.

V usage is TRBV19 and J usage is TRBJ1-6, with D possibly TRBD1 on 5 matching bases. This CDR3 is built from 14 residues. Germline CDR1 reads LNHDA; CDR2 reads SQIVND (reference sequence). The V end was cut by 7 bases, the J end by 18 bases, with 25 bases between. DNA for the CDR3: TGTGCCAGTACCACCTTGTCCTCGGGGACGGTCTCCCACTTT. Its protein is CASTTLSSGTVSHF.

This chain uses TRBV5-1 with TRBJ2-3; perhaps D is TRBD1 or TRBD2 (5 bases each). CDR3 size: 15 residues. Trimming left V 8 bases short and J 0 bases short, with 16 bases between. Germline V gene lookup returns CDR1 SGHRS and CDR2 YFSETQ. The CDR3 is CASSDGTPSTDTQYF. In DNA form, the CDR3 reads TGCGCCAGTTCTGACGGGACGCCGAGCACAGATACGCAGTATTTT.

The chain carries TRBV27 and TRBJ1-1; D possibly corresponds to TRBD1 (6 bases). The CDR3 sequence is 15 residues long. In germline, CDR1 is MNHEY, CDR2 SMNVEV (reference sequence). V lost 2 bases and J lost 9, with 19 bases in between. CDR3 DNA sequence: TGTGCCAGCAGTTTAAACGTCAGGGGCCTTGGAAAAGCTTTCTTT. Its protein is CASSLNVRGLGKAFF.

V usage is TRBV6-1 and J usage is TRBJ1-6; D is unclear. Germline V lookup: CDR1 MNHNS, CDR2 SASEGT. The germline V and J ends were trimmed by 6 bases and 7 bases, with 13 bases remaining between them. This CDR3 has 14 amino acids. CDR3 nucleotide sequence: TGTGCCAGCAGCGCCACACTTGTAAATTCACCCCTCCACTTT. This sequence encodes CASSATLVNSPLHF.

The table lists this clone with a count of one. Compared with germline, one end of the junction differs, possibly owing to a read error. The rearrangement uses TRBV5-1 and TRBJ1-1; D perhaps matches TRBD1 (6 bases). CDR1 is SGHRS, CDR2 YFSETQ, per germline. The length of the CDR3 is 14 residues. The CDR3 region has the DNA TGCTCCAGCAGCGTGGGGACAACCGACACTGAAGCTTTCTTT. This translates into CSSSVGTTDTEAFF.

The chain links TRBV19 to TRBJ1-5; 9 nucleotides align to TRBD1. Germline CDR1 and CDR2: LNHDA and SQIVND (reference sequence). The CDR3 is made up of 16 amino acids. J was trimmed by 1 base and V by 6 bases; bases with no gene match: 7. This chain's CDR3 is CASSYRGRGSNQPQHF. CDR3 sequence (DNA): TGTGCCAGTAGCTACAGGGGGCGCGGGAGCAATCAGCCCCAGCATTTT. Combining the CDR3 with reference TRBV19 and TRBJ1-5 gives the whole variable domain DGGITQSPKYLFRKEGQNVTLSCEQNLNHDAMYWYRQDPGQGLRLIYYSQIVNDFQKGDIAEGYSVSREKKESFPLTVTSAQKNPTAFYLCASSYRGRGSNQPQHFGDGTRLSIL.

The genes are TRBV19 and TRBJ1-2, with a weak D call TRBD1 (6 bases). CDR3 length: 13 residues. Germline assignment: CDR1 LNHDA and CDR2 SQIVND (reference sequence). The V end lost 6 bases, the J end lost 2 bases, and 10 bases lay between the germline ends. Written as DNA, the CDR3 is TGTGCCAGTAGAGGGGACATAAACTATGGCTACACCTTC. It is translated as CASRGDINYGYTF.

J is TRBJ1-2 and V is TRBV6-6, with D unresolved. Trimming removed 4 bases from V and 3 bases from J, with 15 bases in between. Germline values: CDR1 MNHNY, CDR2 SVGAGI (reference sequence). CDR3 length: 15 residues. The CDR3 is CASSSQKAVDYGYTF. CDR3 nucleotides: TGTGCCAGCAGTTCCCAGAAAGCGGTTGACTATGGCTACACCTTC.

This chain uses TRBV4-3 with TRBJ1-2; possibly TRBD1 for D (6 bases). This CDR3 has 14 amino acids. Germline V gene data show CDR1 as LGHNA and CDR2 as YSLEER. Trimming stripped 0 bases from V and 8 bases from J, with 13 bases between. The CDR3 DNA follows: TGCGCCAGCAGCCAAGATGTAGGGGGACGGGGCTACACCTTC. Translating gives CASSQDVGGRGYTF.

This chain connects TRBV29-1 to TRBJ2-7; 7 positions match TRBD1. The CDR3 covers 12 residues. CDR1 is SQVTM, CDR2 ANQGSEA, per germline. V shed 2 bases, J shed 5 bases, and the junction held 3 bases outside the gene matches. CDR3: CSVEWDRNEQYF. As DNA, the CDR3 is TGCAGCGTTGAATGGGACAGAAACGAGCAGTACTTC.

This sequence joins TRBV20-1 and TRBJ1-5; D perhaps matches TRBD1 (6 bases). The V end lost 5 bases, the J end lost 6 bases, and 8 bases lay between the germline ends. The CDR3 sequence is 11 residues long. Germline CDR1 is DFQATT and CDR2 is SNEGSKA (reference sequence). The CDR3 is CSAPRGQPQHF. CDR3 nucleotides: TGCAGTGCTCCCAGGGGTCAGCCCCAGCATTTT.

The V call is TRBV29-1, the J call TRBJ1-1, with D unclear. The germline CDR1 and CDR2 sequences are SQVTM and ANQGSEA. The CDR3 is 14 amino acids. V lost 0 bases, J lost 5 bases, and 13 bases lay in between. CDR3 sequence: CSVEDGEGWTEAFF. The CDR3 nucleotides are TGCAGCGTTGAAGATGGTGAGGGCTGGACTGAAGCTTTCTTT. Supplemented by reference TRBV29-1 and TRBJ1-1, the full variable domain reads SAVISQKPSRDICQRGTSLTIQCQVDSQVTMMFWYRQQPGQSLTLIATANQGSEATYESGFVIDKFPISRPNLTFSTLTVSNMSPEDSSIYLCSVEDGEGWTEAFFGQGTRLTVV.

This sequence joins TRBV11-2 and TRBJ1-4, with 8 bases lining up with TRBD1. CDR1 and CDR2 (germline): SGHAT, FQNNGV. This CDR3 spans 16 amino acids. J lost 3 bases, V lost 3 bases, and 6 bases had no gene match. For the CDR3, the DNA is TGTGCCAGCAGCTTCCAGGGGGCGAGGGCTAATGAAAAACTGTTTTTT. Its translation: CASSFQGARANEKLFF.

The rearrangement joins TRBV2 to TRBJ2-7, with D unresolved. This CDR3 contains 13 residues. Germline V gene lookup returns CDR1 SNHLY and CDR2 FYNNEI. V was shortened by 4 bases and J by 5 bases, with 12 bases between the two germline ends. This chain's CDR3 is CASSVAAAHEQYF. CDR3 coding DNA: TGTGCCAGCAGTGTCGCGGCGGCCCACGAGCAGTACTTC.